This TCR beta chain was captured by sequencing in a study of shared clonotypes between healthy human individuals. General study results and limits: Having only a few donors restricted how much genetic and exposure-history diversity was captured.

Only in-frame clones appear in the TCRdb table, and some are missing; sequencing was by immunoSEQ multiplex PCR. The sample has about 2.4 million clones, 93% seen once; the top ten hold 0.35% to 0.45%. HIV-negative, healthy adults without recent acute infections or vaccinations were the donors. This CDR3 has 15 amino acids. Germline CDR1 is SGHRS and CDR2 is YFSETQ. Trimming pared 4 bases from V and 0 bases from J, leaving 11 bases between. Comments on this clone: The antigen remains unidentified. This specimen includes other DNA sequences encoding the same CDR3.

The TCR was taken from a man aged 18 to 30 in good health. Some clones in this sample may be carry-over from other donors' samples. Sequenced input: naive CD4+ T cells from PBMCs. The subset denotes: CD45RA+ positively selected. V gene TRBV5-1 combines with J gene TRBJ1-3; D call uncertain. The CDR3 region has the DNA TGCGCCAGCAGCCTCACGGGTAGCTCTGGAAACACCATATATTTT. Amino acids: CASSLTGSSGNTIYF.